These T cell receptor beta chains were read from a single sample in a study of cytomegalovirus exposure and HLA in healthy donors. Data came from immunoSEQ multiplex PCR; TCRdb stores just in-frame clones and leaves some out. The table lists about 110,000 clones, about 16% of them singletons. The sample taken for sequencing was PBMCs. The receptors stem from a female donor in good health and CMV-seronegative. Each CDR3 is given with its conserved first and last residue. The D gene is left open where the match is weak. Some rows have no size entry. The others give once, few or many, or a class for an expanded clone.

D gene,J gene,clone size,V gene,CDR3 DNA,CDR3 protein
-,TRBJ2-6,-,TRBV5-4,TGTGCCAGCAGATCCGCTACTGGGGCCAACGTCCTGACTTTC,CASRSATGANVLTF
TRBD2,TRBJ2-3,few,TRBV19,TGTGCCAGTAGTATGGGGGGACTAGCGGGAAGCACAGATACGCAGTATTTT,CASSMGGLAGSTDTQYF
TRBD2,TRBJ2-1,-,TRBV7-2,TGTGCCAGCAGTTCACCGCTAGCGGGGGGGCTGGGTGAGCAGTTCTTC,CASSSPLAGGLGEQFF
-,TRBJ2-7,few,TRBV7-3,TGTGCCAGCAGCTTAGGAAAGGGGAACGAGCAGTACTTC,CASSLGKGNEQYF
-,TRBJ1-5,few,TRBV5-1,TGCGCCAGCAGCTTCCCCCGGGGGGGCAATCAGCCCCAGCATTTT,CASSFPRGGNQPQHF
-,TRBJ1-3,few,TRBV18,TGTGCCAGCTCACCGGGTCAGGGGAACACCATATATTTT,CASSPGQGNTIYF
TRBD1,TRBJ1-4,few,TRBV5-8,TGTGCCAGCAGCGACCTACAGGGGCAAACTAATGAAAAACTGTTTTTT,CASSDLQGQTNEKLFF
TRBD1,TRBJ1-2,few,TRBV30,TGTGCCTCGGACAGGGGACGAAAAATTAACTATGGCTACACCTTC,CASDRGRKINYGYTF
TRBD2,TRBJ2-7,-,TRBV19,TGTGCCAGTAGTATCAAACTAGCGGGGGGCGAGCAGTACTTC,CASSIKLAGGEQYF
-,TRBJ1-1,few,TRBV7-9,TGTGCCAGCAGCTTAGTTGGCTGGAACACTGAAGCTTTCTTT,CASSLVGWNTEAFF
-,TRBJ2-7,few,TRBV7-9,TGTGCCAGCAGCTTACGTCGGGAATCGGTCGAGCAGTACTTC,CASSLRRESVEQYF
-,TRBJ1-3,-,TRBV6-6,TGTGCCAGCAGTTACGGACAGAAAAGCTCTGGAAACACCATATATTTT,CASSYGQKSSGNTIYF
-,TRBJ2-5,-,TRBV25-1,TGTGCCAGCAGTGAAGTTTCAGGGGAGACCCAGTACTTC,CASSEVSGETQYF
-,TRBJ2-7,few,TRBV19,TGTGCCAGTAGTATAACGGGGAGCTCCTACGAGCAGTACTTC,CASSITGSSYEQYF
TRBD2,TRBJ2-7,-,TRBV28,TGTGCCAGCAGTCCCGGCCTAACTAGCGGGTACAAGGGCGAGCAGTACTTC,CASSPGLTSGYKGEQYF
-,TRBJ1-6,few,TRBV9,TGTGCCAGCAGCGTAGGTCCAGGAGGCTCGCATTCACCCCTCCACTTT,CASSVGPGGSHSPLHF
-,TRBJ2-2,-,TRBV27,TGTGCCAGCCGGTACACCGGGGAGCTGTTTTTT,CASRYTGELFF
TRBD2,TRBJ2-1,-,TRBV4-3,TGCGCCAGCAGCCACCCACAGGGGCCTAGCGGGAGGAAGAATGAGCAGTTCTTC,CASSHPQGPSGRKNEQFF
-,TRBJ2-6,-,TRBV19,TGTGCCAGTAGTGCGAGGTCCCCGGGGACAGGGGCCAACGTCCTGACTTTC,CASSARSPGTGANVLTF
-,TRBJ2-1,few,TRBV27,TGTGCCAGCTCGGCAGCAATGCCCGGGAATGAGCAGTTCTTC,CASSAAMPGNEQFF
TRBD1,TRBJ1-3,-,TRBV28,TGTGCCAGCAGTGGAATGGGACAGGGGGGGACCTACTCTGGAAACACCATATATTTT,CASSGMGQGGTYSGNTIYF
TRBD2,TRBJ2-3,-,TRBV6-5,TGTGCCAGCAGAACTAGCGACGGGCGGACAGATACGCAGTATTTT,CASRTSDGRTDTQYF
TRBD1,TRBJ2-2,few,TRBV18,TGTGCCAGCTCACCACCTGGGACAGGGCCCCGTGGCACCGGGGAGCTGTTTTTT,CASSPPGTGPRGTGELFF
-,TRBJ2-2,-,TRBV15,TGTGCCACCAGCAGCATGGCAGGGGCGGAGAACACCGGGGAGCTGTTTTTT,CATSSMAGAENTGELFF
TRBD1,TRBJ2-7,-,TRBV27,TGTGCCAGCAGTTTTTTCCCGTATAAACAGGGGGAAGGCGAGCAGTACTTC,CASSFFPYKQGEGEQYF
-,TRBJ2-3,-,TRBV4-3,TGCGCCAGCAGCCGTGAGGCTAGCACAGATACGCAGTATTTT,CASSREASTDTQYF
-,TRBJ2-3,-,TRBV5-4,TGTGCCAGCAGCTTGCCGGGAAGAGATACGCAGTATTTT,CASSLPGRDTQYF
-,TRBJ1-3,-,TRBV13,TGTGCCAGCAGCTTCCTAGACACCATATATTTT,CASSFLDTIYF
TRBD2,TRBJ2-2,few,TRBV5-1,TGCACCAGCAGCAGCGGGGCGGCGGGGGGGCCCGCCGGGGAGCTGTTTTTT,CTSSSGAAGGPAGELFF
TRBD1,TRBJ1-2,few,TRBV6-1,TGTGCCAGCAGAGATACAGGGGAGGCCGCGCGTGGCTACACCTTC,CASRDTGEAARGYTF
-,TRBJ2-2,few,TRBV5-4,TGTGCCAGCAGCCACCCTAGCAATTACGGGGAGCTGTTTTTT,CASSHPSNYGELFF
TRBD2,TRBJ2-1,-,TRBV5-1,TGCGCCAGCGGGGCGGGGGGATCCAATGAGCAGTTCTTC,CASGAGGSNEQFF
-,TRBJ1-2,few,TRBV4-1,TGCGCCAGCAGCCAAGATACCCTGGGGGCGCGGGTCTTCGGCTACACCTTC,CASSQDTLGARVFGYTF
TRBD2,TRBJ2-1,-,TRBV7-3,TGTGCCAGCAGCTTAGTGAGTGGGCTAGCGGGTGGGACGCAGTTCTTC,CASSLVSGLAGGTQFF
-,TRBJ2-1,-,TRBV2,TGTGCCAGCAGTGAAGGTGGTAGCTTATACAATGAGCAGTTCTTC,CASSEGGSLYNEQFF
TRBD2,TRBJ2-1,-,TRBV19,TGTGCCAGTAGCTTAGCGGGGGACAATGAGCAGTTCTTC,CASSLAGDNEQFF
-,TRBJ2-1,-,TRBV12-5,TGTGCTAGTCTCAGTTGGAATGAGCAGTTCTTC,CASLSWNEQFF
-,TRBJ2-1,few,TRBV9,TGTGCCAGCAGCGCAACTTACTCTAGCAGCCGGAATGAGCAGTTCTTC,CASSATYSSSRNEQFF
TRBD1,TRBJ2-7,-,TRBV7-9,TGTGCCAGCAGCTTCTCCGGGACAGGGGGCCTATCCTACGAGCAGTACTTC,CASSFSGTGGLSYEQYF
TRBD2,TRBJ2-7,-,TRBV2,TGTGCCAGCGGACTAGCGGTCTCCTACGAGCAGTACTTC,CASGLAVSYEQYF
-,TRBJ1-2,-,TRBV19,TGTGCCAGTAGTATACTTACAGGGAACTATGGCTACACCTTC,CASSILTGNYGYTF
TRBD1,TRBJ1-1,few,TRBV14,TGTGCCAGCAGTCGACGACAGGGTAACATGAACACTGAAGCTTTCTTT,CASSRRQGNMNTEAFF
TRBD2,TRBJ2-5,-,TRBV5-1,TGCGCCAGCAGCCTGGGAAGACTAGCGGGGCAAGAGACCCAGTACTTC,CASSLGRLAGQETQYF
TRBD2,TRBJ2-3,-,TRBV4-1,TGCGCCAGCAGCCAAGACGGACTAGCGGGCGTAGTTAGCACAGATACGCAGTATTTT,CASSQDGLAGVVSTDTQYF
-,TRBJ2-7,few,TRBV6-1,TGTGCCAGCCTGGGGCACAGCCTATACGAGCAGTACTTC,CASLGHSLYEQYF
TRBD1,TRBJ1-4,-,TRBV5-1,TGCGCCAGCAGCTACGGACAGGCTGAAAAACTGTTTTTT,CASSYGQAEKLFF
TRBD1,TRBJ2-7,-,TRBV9,TGTGCCAGCAGCCCACGACAGGGCTCCTACGAGCAGTACTTC,CASSPRQGSYEQYF
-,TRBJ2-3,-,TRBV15,TGTGCCACCAGCAGAGATGGAGGGATTGGTACAGATACGCAGTATTTT,CATSRDGGIGTDTQYF
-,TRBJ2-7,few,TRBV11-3,TGTGCCAGCAGCTTAGATCTCCGGAGCGAGCAGTACTTC,CASSLDLRSEQYF
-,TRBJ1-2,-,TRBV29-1,TGCAGCGTCGAAAGGATCGGGGGCTACACCTTC,CSVERIGGYTF